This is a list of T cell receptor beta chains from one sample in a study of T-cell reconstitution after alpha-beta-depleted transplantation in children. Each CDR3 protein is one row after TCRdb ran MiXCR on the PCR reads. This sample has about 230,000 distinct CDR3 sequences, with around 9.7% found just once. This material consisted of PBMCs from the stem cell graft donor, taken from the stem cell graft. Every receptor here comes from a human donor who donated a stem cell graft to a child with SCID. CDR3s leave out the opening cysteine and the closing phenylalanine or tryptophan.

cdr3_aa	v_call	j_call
SATGFGTEAF	TRBV20-1	TRBJ1-1
ASSSRDRVYGYT	TRBV12-3/TRBV12-4	TRBJ1-2
ASSLVGGGFSYEQY	TRBV7-2	TRBJ2-7
ASSMESPRENTEAF	TRBV19	TRBJ1-1
ASSLGGTGQPQH	TRBV11-2	TRBJ1-5
ASSLQDLNTEAF	TRBV5-1	TRBJ1-1
ASSEGGRGPWY	TRBV2	TRBJ2-3
ASSQYDNSYEQY	TRBV3-1	TRBJ2-7
ASSWTGVSNQPQH	TRBV12-3/TRBV12-4	TRBJ1-5
ASSLGQVLQETQY	TRBV5-1	TRBJ2-5
ASMRTSAETQY	TRBV5-1	TRBJ2-5
ASSGPSGAGNTIY	TRBV7-9	TRBJ1-3
ASSFGVEEKLF	TRBV11-2	TRBJ1-4
ASSLAEGLLISTDTQY	TRBV5-1	TRBJ2-3
ASSYGGSGTEAF	TRBV6-5	TRBJ1-1
ASSLVVSSNTDTQY	TRBV11-2	TRBJ2-3
ASSGWGDPQLRGYT	TRBV6-1	TRBJ1-2
ASSRTEINEHF	TRBV7-9	TRBJ2-1
ASRGQANTGELF	TRBV2	TRBJ2-2
ASITLGGLSYEQY	TRBV6-2/TRBV6-3	TRBJ2-7
ASSSYSGNTEAF	TRBV7-6	TRBJ1-1
ASSLPQGSNYGYT	TRBV5-5	TRBJ1-2
ASSRVGLETDTQY	TRBV7-9	TRBJ2-3
ASSRPNSPETQY	TRBV7-8	TRBJ2-5
SSDFRQETQY	TRBV20-1	TRBJ2-5
SVESPGETQY	TRBV29-1	TRBJ2-5
SAHNQRQH	TRBV20-1	TRBJ1-5
ASSQGLAGGNNEQF	TRBV4-2	TRBJ2-1